This passage covers 19 T cell receptor beta chains from one sample sequenced in a study of tumor and adjacent non-tumor tissue in lung cancer. No cell sorting was done before RNA was extracted from the tissue. A modified ARM-PCR protocol with three rounds of nested PCR amplified TCRbeta. In TCRdb, the multiplex PCR reads were re-called with MiXCR into one record per CDR3 protein. The repertoire consists of 60,000 to 85,000 distinct CDR3 sequences, with 60% to 85% occurring once and the leading ten covering approximately 12%. Specimen: lung tumor tissue. Receptor source: a woman between 50 and 59 years old with non-small cell lung cancer.

The rearrangement links TRBV11-2 to TRBJ2-3; unclear D gene. The germline V gene has CDR1 SGHAT and CDR2 FQNNGV. V gave up 2 bases and J gave up 9 bases, with 12 bases separating them. There are 13 residues in the CDR3. The CDR3 DNA is TGTGCCAGCAGCTTATATCGGGCAGGCACGCAGTATTTT. This encodes CASSLYRAGTQYF.

The V call is TRBV4-1, the J call TRBJ1-1; D not certain. Germline V gene sequence: CDR1 MGHRA, CDR2 YSYEKL. The CDR3 covers 13 residues. This CDR3 is CISSSDSNTEAFF. The CDR3, as DNA: TGCATAAGCAGCTCGGATTCGAACACTGAAGCTTTCTTT.

This rearrangement joins TRBV10-3 to TRBJ2-7, with a possible D match to TRBD1 (5 bases). The CDR3 length is 16 residues. Germline CDR1 reads ENHRY; CDR2 reads SYGVKD. The germline V and J ends were trimmed by 3 bases and 0 bases, with 15 bases remaining between them. This CDR3 reads CAISDRGAGYSYEQYF. DNA for the CDR3: TGTGCCATCAGTGATAGGGGTGCTGGGTACTCCTACGAGCAGTACTTC.

This rearrangement joins TRBV11-1 to TRBJ2-1, with 12 nucleotides matching TRBD2. This CDR3 has 14 residues. CDR1 and CDR2 (germline): SGHAT, FQDESV (reference sequence). Germline trimming cut 8 bases from V and 16 bases from J; bases unmatched to any gene: 15. The CDR3 loop reads CASRSGLAGGLQFF. In DNA, the CDR3 is TGTGCCAGCCGCTCAGGGCTAGCGGGAGGGTTGCAATTCTTC.

This clonotype was detected once. A much more abundant neighbour one base away suggests this may be a read error. CDR3 loop: CASGPPWGLAGVNYEQYF. CDR3 DNA: TGTGCCAGCGGCCCTCCCTGGGGACTAGCGGGAGTTAACTACGAGCAGTACTTC. J is TRBJ2-7 and V is TRBV7-9; 14 bases map to TRBD2. The germline V gene has CDR1 SEHNR and CDR2 FQNEAQ (reference sequence). Trimming took 8 bases from V and 3 from J; bases not matched to a gene: 15. The CDR3 consists of 18 residues.

Notes on this clonotype: The junction differs from germline at one of its ends, possibly a read error. The chain recombines TRBV6-4 with TRBJ2-1; D is undetermined. The CDR3 runs to 15 residues. Germline V gene data show CDR1 as MRHNA and CDR2 as SNTAGT. CDR3 coding DNA: TGTGCCAGCAGTGACTCGAATAGCTGGTTCAATGGGCAGTTCTTC. Residues: CASSDSNSWFNGQFF.

A remark on this clonotype: A much larger clone differs from this one at a single base, so this may be a read error. V usage is TRBV20-1 and J usage is TRBJ1-6, with D perhaps TRBD1 (5 bases). Germline V gene data show CDR1 as DFQATT and CDR2 as SNEGSKA (reference sequence). The CDR3 is 15 residues long. The CDR3: CSASGGTSYNSPHHF. The CDR3 DNA sequence: TGCAGTGCTAGCGGGGGAACCTCCTATAATTCACCCCACCACTTT.

With regard to this clonotype: Being one base from a much bigger clone, this may be a read error. The rearrangement uses TRBV20-1 and TRBJ1-6; D unclear. The CDR3 sequence is 14 residues long. The V end lost 8 bases, the J end lost 1 base, and 12 bases lay between the germline ends. Germline CDR1 is DFQATT and CDR2 is SNEGSKA (reference sequence). This chain's CDR3 is CSIGRRSYNSPLHF. Written as DNA, the CDR3 is TGCAGTATCGGACGGAGATCCTATAATTCACCCCTCCACTTT.

A word on this clonotype: Germline is not matched at one junction end, which may reflect a read error. The chain carries TRBV10-3 and TRBJ2-1; the match to TRBD1 covers 7 bases. CDR1 is ENHRY, CDR2 SYGVKD, per germline. The CDR3 is made up of 14 amino acids. The CDR3: CAISGQVQNNEHFF. The CDR3 region has the DNA TGTGCTATCAGTGGACAGGTCCAAAACAATGAGCACTTCTTC.

With respect to this clonotype: A much larger clone is a single base away; this may be a read error. The rearrangement links TRBV30 to TRBJ1-1; TRBD1 might be the D (5 bases). This CDR3 is built from 13 residues. Germline V gene lookup returns CDR1 GTSNPN and CDR2 SVGIG (reference sequence). The chain's CDR3 is CVWKWDGYTEAFF. In DNA, the CDR3 is TGTGTCTGGAAATGGGACGGATACACTGAAGCTTTCTTT.

To note about this clonotype: A read error may account for a junction end that differs from germline. V gene TRBV10-2 combines with J gene TRBJ2-2; D is tentatively TRBD1 or TRBD2 (5 bases each). CDR1 WSHSY and CDR2 SAAADI come from the germline V gene. This CDR3 region has 17 residues. For the CDR3, the DNA is TGTGCCAACAGTGAGGGAATGGGACCGCTGAACACCGGGGAGCTGTTTTTT. As protein: CANSEGMGPLNTGELFF.

This clonotype was counted between two and nine times. This may be a read error: a much more frequent sequence differs by one nucleotide. This sequence joins TRBV28 and TRBJ2-5; possibly TRBD2 for D (6 bases). The CDR3 sequence is 14 residues long. The ends were cut back, 10 bases at V and 4 bases at J, with 19 bases in the middle. CDR1 MDHEN and CDR2 SYDVKM come from the germline V gene. CDR3 sequence: CAIRRTGTSETQYF. CDR3 nucleotide sequence: TGTGCCATCAGGAGAACCGGGACTTCAGAGACCCAGTACTTC.

This chain uses TRBV4-2 with TRBJ2-2, with D perhaps matching TRBD2 (5 bases). Germline V gene data show CDR1 as LGHNA and CDR2 as YNFKEQ. This CDR3 has 15 amino acids. The V end was cut by 7 bases, the J end by 15 bases, with 27 bases between. CDR3 protein: CASNSDNANTGKLFF. For the CDR3, the DNA is TGTGCCAGCAACTCAGACAACGCGAACACCGGGAAGTTGTTTTTT.

The gene calls are TRBV29-1 and TRBJ2-7, with D perhaps matching TRBD1 or TRBD2 (6 bases each). V shed 2 bases and J shed 6 bases, with 23 bases lying between them. Germline values: CDR1 SQVTM, CDR2 ANQGSEA. There are 16 residues in the CDR3. CDR3 DNA: TGCAGCGTTGAATGGGCTAGCAGGGCCCCGGGGGCCGAGCAGTACTTC. Its protein product is CSVEWASRAPGAEQYF.

This clonotype was detected ten times or more. Since a much larger clone is just one base distant, this may be a read error. The rearrangement uses TRBV6-6 and TRBJ1-2; a weak D match, TRBD1 (5 bases). The CDR3 has 14 amino acids. Germline V lookup: CDR1 MNHNY, CDR2 SVGAGI (reference sequence). CDR3 DNA sequence: TGTGCCTCGGCGGCAGGGACGGGTTCTCAAGGCTACATCTTC. This encodes CASAAGTGSQGYIF.

The chain is built from TRBV12-3 or TRBV12-4 and TRBJ1-1; 8 positions agree with TRBD1. V dropped 6 bases and J dropped 3; count of bases not matched to a gene: 12. The CDR3 is 16 residues long. The CDR3 spells CASSDRQGIGYTEAFF. In DNA, the CDR3 is TGTGCCAGCAGCGACAGACAGGGGATAGGGTACACTGAAGCTTTCTTT.

With respect to this clonotype: The junction does not match germline at one end; this may be a read error. The chain employs TRBV6-5 and TRBJ1-1; the D is unclear. Germline CDR1 is MNHEY and CDR2 is SVGAGI. The length of the CDR3 is 14 residues. The CDR3 spells CASSYGWRNTEAFF. CDR3 bases: TGCGCCAGCAGTTACGGCTGGAGGAACACTGAAGCTTTCTTT.

This clonotype appeared once. At one of its ends the junction is not consistent with the germline gene, which may arise from a read error. The chain joins TRBV6-5 to TRBJ2-3; D ambiguous. Germline loops: CDR1 MNHEY, CDR2 SVGAGI. This CDR3 has 13 amino acids. This CDR3 reads CVSRDLSTDMQYF. Here the CDR3 DNA reads TGTGTCAGCAGAGATCTTAGCACAGATATGCAGTATTTT.

Turning to this clonotype: The junction and the germline gene differ at one end; a read error may be behind it. The genes are TRBV6-1 and TRBJ2-1, with D tentatively TRBD2 (6 bases). The germline CDR1 and CDR2 sequences are MNHNS and SASEGT. The CDR3 loop spans 15 amino acids. The CDR3 spells CVSSDIADSYNEQFF. CDR3 nucleotide sequence: TGTGTCAGCAGTGATATAGCGGACTCCTACAATGAGCAGTTCTTC.